The 22 T cell receptor beta chains below come from one sample, sequenced in a study of technical replicates of blood from a handful of donors. The table came from immunoSEQ multiplex PCR; TCRdb's copy has only in-frame clones and leaves some out. Here the sample spans roughly 79,000 clones, about nine tenths being singletons. The sequencing sample was made of T cells isolated from PBMCs. All receptors derive from a human donor in good health. Some clones in this sample may be carry-over from other donors' samples.

Here the CDR3 reads CASSLVGGRLFF. The CDR3 DNA reads as TGTGCCAGCAGTTTGGTCGGGGGACGCCTGTTTTTT. The genes are TRBV28 and TRBJ1-4, with a weak D call TRBD1 (5 bases). This CDR3 is built from 12 residues. V was trimmed by 3 bases and J by 14 bases, leaving 13 bases between them. From germline, CDR1 is MDHEN and CDR2 SYDVKM.

This clone appeared once. This chain connects TRBV27 to TRBJ1-2; D possibly corresponds to TRBD1 (5 bases). Germline V gene sequence: CDR1 MNHEY, CDR2 SMNVEV (reference sequence). The CDR3 has 14 amino acids. The germline V and J ends were trimmed by 8 bases and 3 bases, with 16 bases remaining between them. DNA for the CDR3: TGTGCCAGCTCCAACTCCGACAGTTACTATGGCTACACCTTC. This translates into CASSNSDSYYGYTF.

The V call is TRBV10-2, the J call TRBJ2-3; 8 bases are shared with TRBD2. V lost 4 bases to trimming and J lost 2 bases; unmatched junction nucleotides: 5. CDR3 length: 15 residues. From germline, CDR1 is WSHSY and CDR2 SAAADI. CDR3 nucleotide sequence: TGCGCCAGCAGTGTGGGGCGGGGGGACACAGATACGCAGTATTTT. This encodes CASSVGRGDTDTQYF.

CDR3 loop: CASSLNTAATGELFF. The DNA for the CDR3 is TGCGCCAGCAGCCTAAATACTGCGGCCACCGGGGAGCTGTTTTTT. The J gene is TRBJ2-2, the V gene TRBV4-1, with no clear D. Germline V gives CDR1 MGHRA, CDR2 YSYEKL. CDR3 length equals 15 residues. Trimming removed 4 bases from V and 4 bases from J, with 13 bases in between.

The J gene is TRBJ1-5, the V gene TRBV7-9, with TRBD1 matching 8 bases. The CDR3 covers 14 residues. With 5 bases clipped from V and 4 bases from J, the junction kept 4 bases outside the gene matches. Germline lookup yields CDR1 SEHNR and CDR2 FQNEAQ (reference sequence). CDR3 sequence: CASSGTGRNQPQHF. CDR3 DNA: TGTGCCAGCAGCGGGACAGGTCGTAATCAGCCCCAGCATTTT.

This chain uses TRBV9 with TRBJ1-6, with D unclear. The V and J ends lost 0 bases and 9 bases respectively, with 16 bases between them. The CDR3 contains 16 residues. Germline V gene sequence: CDR1 SGDLS, CDR2 YYNGEE. This CDR3 is CASSVGWSVRGSPLHF. DNA for the CDR3: TGTGCCAGCAGCGTAGGTTGGTCGGTGCGGGGTTCACCCCTCCACTTT.

This clone was seen only once. V usage is TRBV16 and J usage is TRBJ1-3; no clear D. V lost 0 bases to trimming and J lost 0 bases, with 12 bases between them. This CDR3 comprises 17 residues. The germline CDR1 and CDR2 sequences are KGHSY and FQNENV. The CDR3 loop reads CASSQSATANSGNTIYF. CDR3 coding DNA: TGTGCCAGCAGCCAATCAGCTACCGCCAACTCTGGAAACACCATATATTTT.

The table lists this clone with a few counts. Other DNA sequences in the same sample also yield this CDR3. The chain employs TRBV5-4 and TRBJ2-5, with 12 bases aligning to TRBD2. Germline V gene sequence: CDR1 SGHNT, CDR2 YYREEE (reference sequence). This CDR3 is 18 amino acids long. V was pared by 1 base and J by 2 bases, with 9 bases of the junction left unmatched. The CDR3 loop is CASSLSSYLAGGQETQYF. DNA of the CDR3: TGTGCCAGCAGCTTGTCCTCCTATCTAGCGGGGGGGCAAGAGACCCAGTACTTC. The full variable domain, with the rest looked up from reference TRBV5-4 and TRBJ2-5, is ETGVTQSPTHLIKTRGQQVTLRCSSQSGHNTVSWYQQALGQGPQFIFQYYREEENGRGNFPPRFSGLQFPNYSSELNVNALELDDSALYLCASSLSSYLAGGQETQYFGPGTRLLVL.

The V call is TRBV5-1, the J call TRBJ2-7; 7 bases map to TRBD2. The CDR3 consists of 15 residues. The V gene's germline CDR1 is SGHRS and CDR2 YFSETQ. Unmatched junction bases numbered 12, after V lost 3 bases and J lost 6 bases. The CDR3 coding sequence is TGCGCCAGCAGCTGGGGGGGGGTTCGCGGGACCGAGCAGTACTTC. It specifies CASSWGGVRGTEQYF.

The chain recombines TRBV5-4 with TRBJ2-7; perhaps TRBD1 as D (5 bases). V was cut by 0 bases and J by 1 base, with 11 bases left in between. This CDR3 spans 15 amino acids. Looked up from germline, CDR1 is SGHNT and CDR2 is YYREEE (reference sequence). CDR3 region: CASSLARGFSYEQYF. CDR3 DNA sequence: TGTGCCAGCAGCTTGGCTAGGGGATTTTCCTACGAGCAGTACTTC.

This chain links TRBV19 with TRBJ1-5, with D maybe TRBD1 (5 bases). The CDR3 has 15 residues. The V end was cut by 3 bases, the J end by 2 bases, with 11 bases between. Germline assignment: CDR1 LNHDA and CDR2 SQIVND (reference sequence). For the CDR3, the DNA is TGTGCCAGTAGTATTTTCGGGGGTGGCAATCAGCCCCAGCATTTT. Translation gives CASSIFGGGNQPQHF.

The CDR3 spells CASSLQGARNEQFF. The CDR3 DNA is TGTGCCAGTAGTTTACAGGGGGCGCGTAATGAGCAGTTCTTC. V and J are TRBV19 and TRBJ2-1, with 9 bases identical to TRBD1. Germline trimming cut 5 bases from V and 7 bases from J; bases unmatched to any gene: 6. Germline lookup yields CDR1 LNHDA and CDR2 SQIVND (reference sequence). The CDR3 has 14 residues.

J is TRBJ1-1 and V is TRBV5-6; TRBD1 is a possible D gene (6 bases). Germline V lookup: CDR1 SGHDT, CDR2 YYEEEE. The CDR3 length is 14 residues. Trimming took 6 bases from V and 0 from J, leaving 12 bases between them. The CDR3: CASNRDIMNTEAFF. DNA for the CDR3: TGTGCCAGCAATCGGGACATTATGAACACTGAAGCTTTCTTT.

V gene TRBV13 combines with J gene TRBJ1-1, with no clear D. Germline assignment: CDR1 PRHDT and CDR2 FYEKMQ (reference sequence). Trimming removed 3 bases at V and 2 bases at J, with 16 bases between. CDR3 length equals 16 residues. The CDR3 protein is CASSFNPRQANTEAFF. The CDR3 region has the DNA TGTGCCAGCAGCTTTAATCCCCGACAAGCTAACACTGAAGCTTTCTTT.

This clone was counted a single time. The genes are TRBV6-1 and TRBJ2-7; 7 positions agree with TRBD2. This CDR3 has 14 residues. The V segment lost 7 bases and the J segment 5 bases; nucleotides outside the gene matches: 11. CDR1 and CDR2 from the germline V gene are MNHNS and SASEGT. The CDR3 DNA sequence: TGTGCCAGCAACTTGGGACTACCTTTAGACGAGCAGTACTTC. Its protein product is CASNLGLPLDEQYF.

The chain carries TRBV10-1 and TRBJ1-2, with a tentative D call TRBD1 (6 bases). From germline, CDR1 is WNHNN and CDR2 SYGVQD (reference sequence). V lost 6 bases and J 6 bases, leaving 14 bases between the germline ends. The CDR3 length is 13 residues. The CDR3 protein is CASSRGGYDGYTF. The CDR3 nucleotides are TGCGCCAGCAGCAGGGGAGGGTACGATGGCTACACCTTC.

This clone was recorded once. The chain employs TRBV28 and TRBJ1-1, with 8 bases fitting TRBD1. The CDR3 totals 15 residues. The germline V gene has CDR1 MDHEN and CDR2 SYDVKM. V shed 4 bases and J 4 bases; nucleotides not matched to a gene: 8. The CDR3 DNA follows: TGTGCCAGCAGTTCAGGGGGCCCTCTCAGCACTGAAGCTTTCTTT. Translated: CASSSGGPLSTEAFF.

The J gene is TRBJ1-1, the V gene TRBV10-1; maybe TRBD1 (5 bases). Trimming pared 2 bases from V and 1 base from J, leaving 5 bases between. The length of the CDR3 is 13 residues. Germline loops: CDR1 WNHNN, CDR2 SYGVQD (reference sequence). This chain's CDR3 is CASSEGANTEAFF. Here the CDR3 DNA reads TGCGCCAGCAGTGAGGGGGCGAACACTGAAGCTTTCTTT.

This chain uses TRBV7-9 with TRBJ2-7; TRBD1 aligns across 7 bases. V was pared by 5 bases and J by 6 bases, with 7 bases of the junction left unmatched. The CDR3 is made up of 13 amino acids. Germline CDR1 is SEHNR and CDR2 is FQNEAQ (reference sequence). In DNA form, the CDR3 reads TGTGCCAGCAGCCTTGACAGGGCCGGCGAGCAGTACTTC. Encoded protein: CASSLDRAGEQYF. The variable domain in full, with the rest retrieved from reference TRBV7-9 and TRBJ2-7, is DTGVSQNPRHKITKRGQNVTFRCDPISEHNRLYWYRQTLGQGPEFLTYFQNEAQLEKSRLLSDRFSAERPKGSFSTLEIQRTEQGDSAMYLCASSLDRAGEQYFGPGTRLTVT.

The V gene is TRBV15, the J gene TRBJ2-1; D not certain. Trimming took 2 bases from V and 6 from J, leaving 14 bases between them. Germline V gene lookup returns CDR1 LNHNV and CDR2 YYDKDF (reference sequence). The CDR3 loop spans 15 amino acids. The CDR3 coding sequence is TGTGCCACCAGCAGAACTGTCTATACTACCAATGAGCAGTTCTTC. Translated: CATSRTVYTTNEQFF.

Written as DNA, the CDR3 is TGTGCCAGCAGACGCCGGAGACAGGGGGCGCGTGGCTACACCTTC. This codes for CASRRRRQGARGYTF. The chain couples TRBV28 to TRBJ1-2; TRBD1 aligns across 10 bases. Germline V gene data show CDR1 as MDHEN and CDR2 as SYDVKM. This CDR3 comprises 15 residues. J was trimmed by 7 bases and V by 6 bases; bases with no gene match: 11.

The chain is built from TRBV2 and TRBJ1-1; D gene uncertain. This CDR3 is built from 13 residues. Deletions cut 4 bases from V and 11 bases from J, with 17 bases between. Germline CDR1 SNHLY, CDR2 FYNNEI. CDR3 sequence (DNA): TGTGCCAGCAGTGGCGACATTATGCTTGTTGCTTTCTTT. Protein sequence: CASSGDIMLVAFF. Using reference TRBV2 and TRBJ1-1 for the parts outside the CDR3, the full variable domain is EPEVTQTPSHQVTQMGQEVILRCVPISNHLYFYWYRQILGQKVEFLVSFYNNEISEKSEIFDDQFSVERPDGSNFTLKIRSTKLEDSAMYFCASSGDIMLVAFFGQGTRLTVV.